The clone carrying this TCR beta chain came up many times. Its matching antigen is unknown. From the 5' RACE reads, TCRdb called clonotypes with MiXCR, one entry per CDR3 protein. The sample carries more than 65,000 distinct CDR3 sequences, approximately 5.9% recorded once. V was pared by 3 bases and J by 2 bases, with 9 bases of the junction left unmatched. Germline CDR1 and CDR2: SGHTA and FQGNSA. This CDR3 has 17 residues. This entry comes from a study of T cells after yellow fever vaccination. Overall study: Where fractions had low cell numbers, libraries were prepared from them with the SMART-Seq v4 Ultra Low Input RNA kit. Study conclusions and caveats: CD4 and CD8 compartments shared a small share of clonotypes, likely from convergent recombination.

This chain uses TRBV7-2 with TRBJ2-5; 10 bases agree with TRBD2. The specimen was CD4+ T cells sorted from PBMCs, collected less than 16 days after the first yellow fever vaccination. The receptor was derived from a young man who received the YFV17D yellow fever vaccine. CDR3 residues: CASSFGLTAGGQETQYF. CDR3 bases: TGTGCCAGCAGCTTCGGTTTGACAGCGGGGGGGCAAGAGACCCAGTACTTC.